The T cell receptor (beta chain) described here comes from a study of cytomegalovirus exposure and HLA in healthy donors. Points from the study as a whole: With DRB1 most and HLA-C fewest, TCR association rates differed between HLA loci in a later analysis.

Vbeta (60) and Jbeta (13) primers were used in the PCR. In the original workflow: It was a later analysis that counted 83 million or so unique TCR beta chains, of which roughly 10 million were shared. Repertoires were generated with immunoSEQ multiplex PCR, while TCRdb's copy carries only in-frame clones and drops some. V, J and clone size are those of that table, while D and trimming were read from the DNA. This table has roughly 200,000 clones, approximately 79% appearing once. A word on this clone: The antigen is undetermined.

Unrecorded immune exposure was likely among donors, who were nominally healthy when sampled. This receptor was identified in a man over 45 in good health and CMV-seronegative. The sample comprised PBMCs.

The CDR3 here is CASSLLGFWATTEAFF. The CDR3 DNA sequence: TGTGCCAGCAGTTTATTAGGTTTCTGGGCTACCACTGAAGCTTTCTTT. This chain uses TRBV28 with TRBJ1-1; the D is unclear. Trimming cost V 1 base and J 4 bases, with 16 bases left between them. The CDR3 covers 16 residues. Germline assignment: CDR1 MDHEN and CDR2 SYDVKM.